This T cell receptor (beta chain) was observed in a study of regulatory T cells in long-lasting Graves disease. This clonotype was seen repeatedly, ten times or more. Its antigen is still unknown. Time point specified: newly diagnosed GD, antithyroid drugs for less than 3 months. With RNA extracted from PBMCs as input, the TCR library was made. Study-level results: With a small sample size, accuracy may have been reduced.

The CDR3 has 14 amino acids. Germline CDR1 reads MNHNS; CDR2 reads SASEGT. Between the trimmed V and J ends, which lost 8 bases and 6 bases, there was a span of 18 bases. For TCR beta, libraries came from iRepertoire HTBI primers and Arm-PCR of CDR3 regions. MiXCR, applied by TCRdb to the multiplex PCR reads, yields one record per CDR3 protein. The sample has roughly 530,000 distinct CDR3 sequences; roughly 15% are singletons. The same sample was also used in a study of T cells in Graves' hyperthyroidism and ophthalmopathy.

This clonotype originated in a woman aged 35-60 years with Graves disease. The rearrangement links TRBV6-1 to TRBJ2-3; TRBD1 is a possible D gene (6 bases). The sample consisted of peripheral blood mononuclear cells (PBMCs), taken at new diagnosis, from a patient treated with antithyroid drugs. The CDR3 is CASEYGRGIDTQYF. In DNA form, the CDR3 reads TGTGCCAGCGAGTATGGCAGGGGAATTGATACGCAGTATTTT.